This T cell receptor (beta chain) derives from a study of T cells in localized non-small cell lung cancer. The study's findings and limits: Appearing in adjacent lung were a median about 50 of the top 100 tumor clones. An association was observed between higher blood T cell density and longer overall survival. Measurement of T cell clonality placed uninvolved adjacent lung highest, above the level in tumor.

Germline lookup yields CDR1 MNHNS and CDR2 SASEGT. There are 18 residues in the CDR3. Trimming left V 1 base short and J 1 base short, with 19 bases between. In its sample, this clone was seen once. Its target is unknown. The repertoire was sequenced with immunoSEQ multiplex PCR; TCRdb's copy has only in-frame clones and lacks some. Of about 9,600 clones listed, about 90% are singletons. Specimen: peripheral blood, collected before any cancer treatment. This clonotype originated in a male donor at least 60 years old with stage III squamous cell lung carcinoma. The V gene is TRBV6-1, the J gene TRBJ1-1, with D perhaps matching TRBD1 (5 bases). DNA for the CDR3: TGTGCCAGCAGTGAAGGAACCCCGCGTACAGGTCCGAACACTGAAGCTTTCTTT. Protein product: CASSEGTPRTGPNTEAFF.